One and the same sample provided the 28 T cell receptor beta chains below, sequenced in a study of cytomegalovirus exposure and HLA in healthy donors. Primers for the PCR totalled 60 Vbeta and 13 Jbeta. Clones were sequenced by immunoSEQ multiplex PCR, and TCRdb holds only the in-frame ones, with some missing. The sample data list over 100,000 clones. The source material was PBMCs. All receptors derive from a man aged 40-50 years in good health and CMV-seropositive.

V usage is TRBV28 and J usage is TRBJ2-2, with TRBD1 matching over 9 bases. J lost 7 bases, V lost 6 bases, and 6 bases had no gene match. CDR1 MDHEN and CDR2 SYDVKM come from the germline V gene. This CDR3 has 14 residues. CDR3 in amino acids: CASSWDRAGGELFF. The CDR3 bases are TGTGCCAGCAGCTGGGACAGGGCGGGCGGGGAGCTGTTTTTT.

This chain uses TRBV4-3 with TRBJ2-3; 12 bases agree with TRBD2. CDR3 length: 14 residues. The germline gives CDR1 LGHNA, CDR2 YSLEER. Germline trimming cut 5 bases from V and 5 bases from J; bases unmatched to any gene: 2. CDR3 sequence (DNA): TGCGCCAGCAGCGAACTAGCGGGAGGAGATACGCAGTATTTT. This gives the protein CASSELAGGDTQYF.

The chain couples TRBV5-6 to TRBJ1-5, with D perhaps TRBD1 (6 bases). V was shortened by 2 bases and J by 6 bases, with 12 bases between the two germline ends. Germline CDR1 SGHDT, CDR2 YYEEEE. This CDR3 contains 14 residues. CDR3 region: CASSFQGWRQPQHF. The CDR3, as DNA: TGTGCCAGCAGCTTCCAGGGGTGGCGTCAGCCCCAGCATTTT.

This chain uses TRBV6-5 with TRBJ1-2, with D unresolved. The germline V and J ends were trimmed by 0 bases and 1 base, with 6 bases remaining between them. Germline values: CDR1 MNHEY, CDR2 SVGAGI. The CDR3 is made up of 14 amino acids. The CDR3 sequence: CASSYSRINYGYTF. CDR3 nucleotide sequence: TGTGCCAGCAGTTACTCGAGGATTAACTATGGCTACACCTTC.

The chain is built from TRBV7-2 and TRBJ1-2; 10 positions match TRBD1. The junction had 14 bases not matched to a gene; V was cut back by 4 bases and J by 0 bases. There are 19 residues in the CDR3. Germline CDR1 reads SGHTA; CDR2 reads FQGNSA. The DNA for the CDR3 is TGTGCCAGCAGCTCGAGGGACAGGGGATCGGGGTGGTCTAACTATGGCTACACCTTC. Encoded protein: CASSSRDRGSGWSNYGYTF.

The V gene is TRBV5-1, the J gene TRBJ2-5; the match to TRBD1 covers 8 bases. Germline V lookup: CDR1 SGHRS, CDR2 YFSETQ. The CDR3 contains 14 residues. J was trimmed by 5 bases and V by 4 bases; bases with no gene match: 7. The CDR3 sequence is CASSTYRGRETQYF. CDR3 DNA: TGCGCCAGCAGCACATACAGGGGGAGGGAGACCCAGTACTTC.

The CDR3 bases are TGCAGCGGAGGTAGCCTCTCCTACAATGAGCAGTTCTTC. Translation gives CSGGSLSYNEQFF. The chain uses TRBV29-1 and TRBJ2-1; the D is unclear. The CDR3 consists of 13 residues. Germline CDR1 SQVTM, CDR2 ANQGSEA. Deletions cut 7 bases from V and 0 bases from J, with 10 bases between.

The genes are TRBV21-1 and TRBJ1-4. TRBV21-1 is noted as a pseudogene. The CDR3 is 17 residues long. CDR3 amino acids: CASSNSSWRDRREKLFF. The CDR3 coding sequence is TGTGCCAGCAGCAATTCCTCTTGGAGGGACCGGAGGGAAAAACTGTTTTTT.

This chain uses TRBV29-1 with TRBJ2-7; tentatively, D is TRBD1 (6 bases). From germline, CDR1 is SQVTM and CDR2 ANQGSEA. The CDR3 extends over 11 amino acids. The V end was cut by 5 bases, the J end by 6 bases, with 11 bases between. The CDR3 bases are TGCAGCGTTCGGACAGCTAGCGAGCAGTACTTC. It specifies CSVRTASEQYF.

The chain links TRBV19 to TRBJ2-7; TRBD2 matches at 10 bases. J gave up 6 bases and V 8 bases, and 7 bases lay outside the gene matches. This CDR3 spans 13 amino acids. Germline V gene lookup returns CDR1 LNHDA and CDR2 SQIVND (reference sequence). The CDR3 region is CASASGRVSEQYF. As DNA, the CDR3 is TGTGCCAGTGCTAGCGGGAGAGTGAGCGAGCAGTACTTC.

The rearrangement joins TRBV6-5 to TRBJ2-7, with a possible D match to TRBD1 (6 bases). The CDR3 spans 11 residues. Germline lookup yields CDR1 MNHEY and CDR2 SVGAGI. Trimming pared 10 bases from V and 4 bases from J, leaving 11 bases between. The chain's CDR3 is CATRQVYEQYF. The CDR3, as DNA: TGTGCCACCAGACAGGTTTACGAGCAGTACTTC.

The V and J genes are TRBV6-5 and TRBJ1-2, with 7 positions matching TRBD1. Germline CDR1 MNHEY, CDR2 SVGAGI. The CDR3 extends over 13 amino acids. V was clipped by 6 bases and J by 8 bases; unmatched bases: 9. The CDR3 here is CASSARDSGGYTF. Written as DNA, the CDR3 is TGTGCCAGCAGCGCCCGGGACAGCGGGGGCTACACCTTC.

V and J are TRBV7-6 and TRBJ2-1; 9 nucleotides agree with TRBD2. The CDR3 has 14 residues. Germline CDR1 reads SGHVS; CDR2 reads FNYEAQ. The trim removed 5 bases at V and 7 bases at J, leaving 6 bases unmatched. CDR3 coding DNA: TGTGCCAGCAGCCTCGCGGGAGGGATAAATGAGCAGTTCTTC. Translated: CASSLAGGINEQFF.

The chain employs TRBV10-3 and TRBJ2-5; a weak D match, TRBD2 (7 bases). Germline V gene sequence: CDR1 ENHRY, CDR2 SYGVKD. V was clipped by 6 bases and J by 1 base, with 15 bases between them. The CDR3 loop spans 15 amino acids. DNA of the CDR3: TGTGCCATCAGAGGAGGGGGGGGGACCCAAGAGACCCAGTACTTC. This codes for CAIRGGGGTQETQYF.

The chain joins TRBV18 to TRBJ2-3, with 9 positions matching TRBD2. J lost 0 bases, V lost 3 bases, and 10 bases had no gene match. This CDR3 contains 18 residues. Germline CDR1 KGHSH, CDR2 LQKENI. CDR3 in DNA: TGTGCCAGCTCACCCTTAGCGGGAGCCGGGATTAGCACAGATACGCAGTATTTT. Protein sequence: CASSPLAGAGISTDTQYF.

The chain carries TRBV6-1 and TRBJ2-3, with D perhaps matching TRBD2 (5 bases). In germline, CDR1 is MNHNS, CDR2 SASEGT. V gave up 7 bases and J gave up 3 bases, with 14 bases separating them. The CDR3 is 14 amino acids. Here the CDR3 DNA reads TGTGCCAGCAAGGTCGGGGTCGGAACAGATACGCAGTATTTT. Translated: CASKVGVGTDTQYF.

The V call is TRBV5-4, the J call TRBJ2-2; unclear D gene. The CDR3 has 14 amino acids. The V end was cut by 0 bases, the J end by 5 bases, with 8 bases between. Germline CDR1 and CDR2: SGHNT and YYREEE (reference sequence). This CDR3 is CASSLGPLTGELFF. The CDR3 DNA sequence: TGTGCCAGCAGCTTGGGTCCGCTAACCGGGGAGCTGTTTTTT.

The rearrangement joins TRBV29-1 to TRBJ2-7; a weak D match, TRBD2 (6 bases). Trimming pared 4 bases from V and 3 bases from J, leaving 10 bases between. The germline V gene encodes CDR1 SQVTM and CDR2 ANQGSEA. CDR3 length: 12 residues. The CDR3 nucleotides are TGCAGCGTTGCGCCTAGCGACTACGAGCAGTACTTC. Protein sequence: CSVAPSDYEQYF.

The V and J genes are TRBV11-2 and TRBJ2-5; TRBD2 matches 11 bases. Per the germline V gene, CDR1 is SGHAT and CDR2 is FQNNGV. V lost 2 bases to trimming and J lost 11 bases; unmatched junction nucleotides: 10. The CDR3 length is 15 residues. The CDR3 DNA is TGTGCCAGCAGCTTATTAGCGGGAGGGCCGGGGGAGCAGTACTTC. It translates to CASSLLAGGPGEQYF.

The chain uses TRBV7-9 and TRBJ2-1, with a possible D match to TRBD2 (5 bases). The germline gives CDR1 SEHNR, CDR2 FQNEAQ (reference sequence). Trimming removed 2 bases from V and 4 bases from J, with 12 bases in between. This CDR3 comprises 15 residues. The CDR3 DNA reads TGTGCCAGCAGCTTAATGGCTAGCCGGTACAATGAGCAGTTCTTC. Its protein product is CASSLMASRYNEQFF.

The CDR3 sequence: CASSGVPYGYTF. CDR3 nucleotide sequence: TGTGCCAGTTCGGGAGTACCCTATGGCTACACCTTC. This chain connects TRBV19 to TRBJ1-2; D is undetermined. This CDR3 is 12 amino acids long. The germline V gene has CDR1 LNHDA and CDR2 SQIVND (reference sequence). Trimming pared 8 bases from V and 4 bases from J, leaving 11 bases between. Complete variable domain (other parts from reference TRBV19 and TRBJ1-2): DGGITQSPKYLFRKEGQNVTLSCEQNLNHDAMYWYRQDPGQGLRLIYYSQIVNDFQKGDIAEGYSVSREKKESFPLTVTSAQKNPTAFYLCASSGVPYGYTFGSGTRLTVV.

The chain couples TRBV27 to TRBJ2-7; weak D call: TRBD2 (6 bases). Per germline, CDR1 MNHEY and CDR2 SMNVEV (reference sequence). Trimming shortened V by 5 bases and J by 2 bases, and 16 bases separated the two germline ends. CDR3 length equals 15 residues. The CDR3 DNA reads as TGTGCCAGCAGTATCACCGGGACTGGCGCCTACGAGCAGTACTTC. Protein: CASSITGTGAYEQYF.

The rearrangement uses TRBV7-2 and TRBJ1-2; 9 positions agree with TRBD1. V dropped 6 bases and J dropped 12; count of bases not matched to a gene: 8. CDR1 SGHTA and CDR2 FQGNSA come from the germline V gene. The CDR3 spans 12 residues. The CDR3 nucleotides read TGTGCCAGCAGGCGGGACAGGGTATCTAACACCTTC. Translating it yields CASRRDRVSNTF.

This chain uses TRBV27 with TRBJ1-2; a weak D match, TRBD1 (5 bases). Germline V CDR1 and CDR2: MNHEY, SMNVEV (reference sequence). The CDR3 runs to 12 residues. V was cut by 3 bases and J by 7 bases, with 9 bases left in between. The CDR3 DNA follows: TGTGCCAGCAGTTTCGGAGGGGCTGGCTACACCTTC. This translates into CASSFGGAGYTF.

The chain recombines TRBV27 with TRBJ2-7, with 7 bases lining up with TRBD1. The CDR3 loop spans 14 amino acids. V shed 5 bases, J shed 2 bases, and the junction held 6 bases outside the gene matches. Per germline, CDR1 MNHEY and CDR2 SMNVEV (reference sequence). CDR3 DNA sequence: TGTGCCAGCAGTGCACTAGGGACAGCCTACGAGCAGTACTTC. This translates into CASSALGTAYEQYF.

This chain uses TRBV4-1 with TRBJ1-3, with TRBD1 matching over 8 bases. Trimming cost V 3 bases and J 3 bases; bases outside gene matches: 7. Germline V CDR1 and CDR2: MGHRA, YSYEKL. CDR3 length: 16 residues. Here the CDR3 reads CASSQPGQGFGNTIYF. CDR3 nucleotide sequence: TGCGCCAGCAGCCAGCCTGGACAGGGTTTTGGAAACACCATATATTTT.

The chain carries TRBV5-1 and TRBJ2-7; the D is unclear. This CDR3 contains 13 residues. CDR1 is SGHRS, CDR2 YFSETQ, per germline. V lost 4 bases, J lost 3 bases, and 11 bases lay in between. The CDR3 coding sequence is TGCGCCAGCAGCACCCGTGGAGTCTACGAGCAGTACTTC. Protein product: CASSTRGVYEQYF.

V and J are TRBV5-4 and TRBJ1-1, with 9 bases matching TRBD1. The CDR3 covers 14 residues. V dropped 4 bases and J dropped 5; count of bases not matched to a gene: 6. Germline loops: CDR1 SGHNT, CDR2 YYREEE (reference sequence). This chain's CDR3 is CASSPRDRVTEAFF. The CDR3 coding sequence is TGTGCCAGCAGCCCCCGGGACAGGGTTACTGAAGCTTTCTTT.